This entry is about one T cell receptor beta chain. Its specific antigen is unknown. The input lacks base qualities; no much larger clone sits a single base away. These data are taken from a study of blood T cell repertoires in COVID-19 (dated by TCRdb to 2018 to 2021). With regard to the full study: The collaborator samples originated in the United States, Italy and Spain and spanned the acute and convalescent phases of COVID-19. The samples were drawn from the first 160 participants of the ongoing ImmuneRACE study and from 950 to 1,500 subjects provided by 6 global collaborators. The dataset comprised deeply sampled blood TCRbeta repertoires from subjects exposed to, actively infected with, or recovered from COVID-19. Nearly every sample came with metadata listing a de-identified subject ID, COVID-19 status, age in years and sex. A freely available public database, intended as a resource for researchers studying the immune response to SARS-CoV-2, is where the repertoires were released. Where available, HLA class I and class II types were obtained from metadata supplied by the sample provider rather than from assay-based typing. The material from the prospective study consisted of cDNA or gDNA derived from T cells, B-cell-depleted T cells, or PBMCs.

Whole blood was collected in K2EDTA tubes by collaborating institutions according to the institutions' own protocols. For TCRbeta analysis, collaborator samples were shipped as frozen whole blood, as isolated PBMCs, or as DNA extracted from either sample type. Findings and caveats that apply to the study as a whole: How much clinical and demographic metadata was included differed by source and by participant, and the metadata was provided uncurated.

TCRbeta CDR3 regions were amplified from genomic DNA by means of the immunoSEQ Assay, a bias-controlled multiplex PCR. The original methods were these. The number of nucleated cells in each sample was estimated from the amplification of reference gene primers within the assay. To quantify the absolute abundance of each unique TCRbeta CDR3 rearrangement, sequence reads were collapsed and filtered. For each sample, productive Simpson clonality was calculated as the square root of Simpson's diversity index across productive rearrangements. TCRdb limited this immuneACCESS table to in-frame rearrangements with V and J called. A share of clones is missing; checked studies link under half to unresolved V genes, and the rest is unexplained. Clone size and V and J calls were adopted from that table, with D and trimming inferred from the DNA. The sample profile shows about 200,000 clones; 78% of them were found once. 2.5% to 3% of the sample comes from the top ten.

The CDR3 sequence holds 17 residues, the cysteine and phenylalanine included. Of all the DNA, just the CDR3 is kept, 51 bases in frame from base 1. Deletion took 2 bases off V and 4 bases off J, with a span of 20 bases between the germline ends. The CDR1 and CDR2 encoded by the germline V gene are ENHRY and SYGVKD. The sequence joins TRBV10-3 to TRBJ1-2; no confident D gene assignment can be made. The receptor was derived from an elderly woman with active or convalescent COVID-19. The source material was peripheral blood. The sequenced DNA: TGTGCCATCAGTGAGACCATCCCCAGAGGATCGGTCTATGGCTACACCTTC. The translation is CAISETIPRGSVYGYTF.